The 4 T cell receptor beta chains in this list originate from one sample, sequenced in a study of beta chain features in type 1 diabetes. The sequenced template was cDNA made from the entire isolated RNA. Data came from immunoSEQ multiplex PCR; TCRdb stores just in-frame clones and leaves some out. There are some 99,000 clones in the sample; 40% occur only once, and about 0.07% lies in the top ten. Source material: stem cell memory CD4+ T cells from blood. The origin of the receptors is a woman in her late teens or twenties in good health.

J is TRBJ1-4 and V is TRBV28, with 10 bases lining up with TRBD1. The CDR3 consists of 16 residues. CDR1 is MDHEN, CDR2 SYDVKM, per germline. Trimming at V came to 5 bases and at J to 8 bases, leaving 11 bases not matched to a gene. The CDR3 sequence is CASSLTGQGLLEKLFF. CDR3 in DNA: TGTGCCAGCAGTCTCACGGGACAGGGGCTTTTGGAAAAACTGTTTTTT.

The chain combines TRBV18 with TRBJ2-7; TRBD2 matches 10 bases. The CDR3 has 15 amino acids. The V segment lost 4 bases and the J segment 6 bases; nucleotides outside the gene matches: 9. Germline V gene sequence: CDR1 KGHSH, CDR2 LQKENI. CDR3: CASSRSSGRTGEQYF. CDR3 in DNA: TGTGCCAGCTCACGGTCTAGCGGGAGAACGGGCGAGCAGTACTTC.

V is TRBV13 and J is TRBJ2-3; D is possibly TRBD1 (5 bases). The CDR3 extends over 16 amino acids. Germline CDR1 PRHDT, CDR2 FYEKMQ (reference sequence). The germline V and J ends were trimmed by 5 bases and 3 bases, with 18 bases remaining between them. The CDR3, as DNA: TGTGCCAGCAGCCCGCGTAGGGGTGTGAGGACAGATACGCAGTATTTT. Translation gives CASSPRRGVRTDTQYF.

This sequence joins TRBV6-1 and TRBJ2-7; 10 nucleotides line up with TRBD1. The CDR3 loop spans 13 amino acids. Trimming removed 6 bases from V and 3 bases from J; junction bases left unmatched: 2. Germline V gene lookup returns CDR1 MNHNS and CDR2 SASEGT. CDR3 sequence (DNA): TGTGCCAGCAGCCGGGACAGGGGCTACGAGCAGTACTTC. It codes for CASSRDRGYEQYF.